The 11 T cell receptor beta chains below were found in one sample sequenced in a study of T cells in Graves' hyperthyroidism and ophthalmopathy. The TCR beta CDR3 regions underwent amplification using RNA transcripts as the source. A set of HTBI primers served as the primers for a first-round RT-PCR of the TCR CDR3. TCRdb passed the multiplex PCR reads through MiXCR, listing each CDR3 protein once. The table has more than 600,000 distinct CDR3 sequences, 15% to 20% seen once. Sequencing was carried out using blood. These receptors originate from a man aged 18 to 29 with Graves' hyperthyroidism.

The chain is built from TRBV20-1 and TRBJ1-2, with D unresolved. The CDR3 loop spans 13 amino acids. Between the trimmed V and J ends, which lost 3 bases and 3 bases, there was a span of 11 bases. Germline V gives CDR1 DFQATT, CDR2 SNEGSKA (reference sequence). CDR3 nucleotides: TGCAGTGCTAGCCTCCACGGATACTATGGCTACACCTTC. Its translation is CSASLHGYYGYTF.

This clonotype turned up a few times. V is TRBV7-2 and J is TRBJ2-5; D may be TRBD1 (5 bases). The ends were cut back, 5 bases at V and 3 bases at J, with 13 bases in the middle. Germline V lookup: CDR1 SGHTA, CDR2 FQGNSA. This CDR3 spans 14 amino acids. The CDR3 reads CASSPRGWEETQYF. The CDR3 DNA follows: TGTGCCAGCAGCCCAAGGGGTTGGGAAGAGACCCAGTACTTC.

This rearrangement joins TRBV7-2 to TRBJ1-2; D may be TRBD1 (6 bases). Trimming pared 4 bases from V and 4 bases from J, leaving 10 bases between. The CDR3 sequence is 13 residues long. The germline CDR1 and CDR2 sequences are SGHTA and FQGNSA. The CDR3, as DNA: TGTGCCAGCAGCTCGGACAGTCCCTATGGCTACACCTTC. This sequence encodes CASSSDSPYGYTF.

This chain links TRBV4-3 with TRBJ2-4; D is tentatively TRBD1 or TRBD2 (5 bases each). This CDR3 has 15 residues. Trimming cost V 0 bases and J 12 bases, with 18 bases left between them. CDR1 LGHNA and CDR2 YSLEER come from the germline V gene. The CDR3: CASSQDHEGPKNQYF. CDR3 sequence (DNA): TGCGCCAGCAGCCAAGATCATGAGGGGCCTAAGAATCAGTACTTC.

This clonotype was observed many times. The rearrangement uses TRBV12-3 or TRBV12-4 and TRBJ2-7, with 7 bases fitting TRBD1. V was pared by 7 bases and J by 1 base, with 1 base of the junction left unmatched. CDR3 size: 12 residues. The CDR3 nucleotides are TGTGCCAGCACAGGGGGTTCCTACGAGCAGTACTTC. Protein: CASTGGSYEQYF.

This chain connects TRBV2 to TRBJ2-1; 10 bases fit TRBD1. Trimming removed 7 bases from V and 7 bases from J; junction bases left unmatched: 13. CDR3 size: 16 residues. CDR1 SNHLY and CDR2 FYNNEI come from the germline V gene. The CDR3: CASTPSPGTGENEQFF. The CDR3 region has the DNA TGTGCCAGCACCCCCTCGCCCGGGACAGGGGAAAATGAGCAGTTCTTC.

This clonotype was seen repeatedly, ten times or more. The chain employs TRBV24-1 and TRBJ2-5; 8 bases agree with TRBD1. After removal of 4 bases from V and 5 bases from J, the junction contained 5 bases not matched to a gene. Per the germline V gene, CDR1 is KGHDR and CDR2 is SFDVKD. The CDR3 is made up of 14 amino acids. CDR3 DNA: TGTGCCACCAGTGACTCAGGGGGCGCGGAGACCCAGTACTTC. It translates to CATSDSGGAETQYF.

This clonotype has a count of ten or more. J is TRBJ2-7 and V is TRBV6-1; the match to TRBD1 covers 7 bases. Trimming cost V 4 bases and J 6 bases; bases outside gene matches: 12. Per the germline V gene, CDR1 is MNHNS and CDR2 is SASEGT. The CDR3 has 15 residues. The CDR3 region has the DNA TGTGCCAGCAGTGTCCAGGGGGTGCCTCCTGGCGAGCAGTACTTC. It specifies CASSVQGVPPGEQYF.

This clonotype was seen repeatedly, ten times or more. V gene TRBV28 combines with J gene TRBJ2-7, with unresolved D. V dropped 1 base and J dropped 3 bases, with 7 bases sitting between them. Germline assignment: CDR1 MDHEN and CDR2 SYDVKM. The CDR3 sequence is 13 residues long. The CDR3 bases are TGTGCCAGCAGTTTATACGGCGACTACGAGCAGTACTTC. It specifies CASSLYGDYEQYF.

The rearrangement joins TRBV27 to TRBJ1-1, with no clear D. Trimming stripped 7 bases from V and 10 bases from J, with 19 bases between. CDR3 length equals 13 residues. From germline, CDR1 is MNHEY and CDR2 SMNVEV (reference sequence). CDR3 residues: CASNTNEGRRAFF. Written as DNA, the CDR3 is TGTGCCAGCAACACCAATGAGGGTCGTCGAGCTTTCTTT.

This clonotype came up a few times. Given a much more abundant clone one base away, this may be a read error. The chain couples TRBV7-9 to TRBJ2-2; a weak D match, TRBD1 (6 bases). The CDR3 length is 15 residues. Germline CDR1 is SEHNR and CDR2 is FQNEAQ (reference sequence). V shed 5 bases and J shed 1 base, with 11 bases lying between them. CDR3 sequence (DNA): TGTGCCAGCAGCACATCGACAGGGAACACCGGGGAGCTGTTTTTT. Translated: CASSTSTGNTGELFF.